This is a list of T cell receptor beta chains from one sample in a study of spatial heterogeneity in lung cancer. MiXCR, run by TCRdb on the 5' RACE reads, gives a single entry per CDR3 protein. The data hold roughly 5,000 distinct CDR3 sequences, with under 25% observed a single time. The starting material was lung tumor tissue, obtained at surgery. These TCRs come from a male donor with early-stage non-small cell lung cancer. Each CDR3 is given with its conserved first and last residue. A D gene is named only where the DNA matches it firmly. Not every row has a clone size; where given, it reads once, few, many or a size class.

j_gene: TRBJ2-7; len: 12; d_gene: -; v_gene: TRBV27; abundance: many; CDR3aa: CASSLSGGEQYF; CDR3nt: TGTGCCAGCAGTTTATCAGGGGGCGAGCAGTACTTC
j_gene: TRBJ2-2; len: 14; d_gene: -; v_gene: TRBV18; abundance: few; CDR3aa: CASSPRSGTGELFF; CDR3nt: TGTGCCAGCTCACCGCGAAGCGGGACCGGGGAGCTGTTTTTT
j_gene: TRBJ2-5; len: 15; d_gene: -; v_gene: TRBV7-2; abundance: once; CDR3aa: CASSLATERQETQYF; CDR3nt: TGTGCCAGCAGCTTAGCGACGGAACGACAAGAGACCCAGTACTTC
j_gene: TRBJ1-1; len: 14; d_gene: TRBD1; v_gene: TRBV12-3/TRBV12-4; abundance: few; CDR3aa: CASSPRTGVMNAFF; CDR3nt: TGTGCCAGCAGTCCGCGCACAGGGGTGATGAATGCTTTCTTT
j_gene: TRBJ2-3; len: 15; d_gene: TRBD2; v_gene: TRBV7-9; abundance: once; CDR3aa: CASSLLAGGTDTQYF; CDR3nt: TGTGCCAGCAGCTTGCTAGCGGGAGGCACAGATACGCAGTATTTT
j_gene: TRBJ2-5; len: 13; d_gene: -; v_gene: TRBV5-1; abundance: medium-sized; CDR3aa: CASSLGVGETQYF; CDR3nt: TGCGCCAGCAGCTTGGGAGTAGGCGAGACCCAGTACTTC
j_gene: TRBJ2-7; len: 14; d_gene: -; v_gene: TRBV7-6; abundance: few; CDR3aa: CASSRTRGSYEQYF; CDR3nt: TGTGCCAGCAGTCGCACGAGGGGCTCCTACGAGCAGTACTTC
j_gene: TRBJ2-7; len: 13; d_gene: -; v_gene: TRBV6-5; abundance: -; CDR3aa: CASSRHRSYEQYF; CDR3nt: TGTGCCAGCAGCCGGCACCGTTCCTACGAGCAGTACTTC
j_gene: TRBJ2-6; len: 14; d_gene: -; v_gene: TRBV12-3/TRBV12-4; abundance: -; CDR3aa: CASSQRAGANVLTF; CDR3nt: TGTGCCAGCAGCCAACGGGCTGGGGCCAACGTCCTGACTTTC
j_gene: TRBJ1-6; len: 13; d_gene: -; v_gene: TRBV28; abundance: -; CDR3aa: CASSPRGTRALHF; CDR3nt: TGTGCCAGCAGTCCGCGAGGGACTCGCGCCCTCCACTTT
j_gene: TRBJ2-7; len: 14; d_gene: TRBD1; v_gene: TRBV20-1; abundance: -; CDR3aa: CSADAGTGTYEQYF; CDR3nt: TGCAGTGCCGACGCCGGGACAGGGACCTACGAGCAGTACTTC
j_gene: TRBJ1-3; len: 16; d_gene: -; v_gene: TRBV7-2; abundance: medium-sized; CDR3aa: CASSLAGPNSGNTIYF; CDR3nt: TGTGCCAGCAGCTTAGCAGGCCCCAACTCTGGAAACACCATATATTTT
j_gene: TRBJ2-1; len: 16; d_gene: -; v_gene: TRBV12-3/TRBV12-4; abundance: -; CDR3aa: CASSSILYHGNGEQFF; CDR3nt: TGTGCCAGCAGTTCAATCCTCTATCATGGGAATGGGGAGCAGTTCTTC
j_gene: TRBJ2-7; len: 15; d_gene: -; v_gene: TRBV20-1; abundance: many; CDR3aa: CSARDVGQAAYEQYF; CDR3nt: TGCAGTGCTAGAGATGTGGGGCAGGCCGCCTACGAGCAGTACTTC
j_gene: TRBJ2-3; len: 12; d_gene: -; v_gene: TRBV9; abundance: -; CDR3aa: CASSAITDTQYF; CDR3nt: TGTGCCAGCAGCGCCATCACAGATACGCAGTATTTT
j_gene: TRBJ1-1; len: 14; d_gene: -; v_gene: TRBV18; abundance: medium-sized; CDR3aa: CASSLSEGNTEAFF; CDR3nt: TGTGCCAGCTCTCTTAGTGAGGGGAACACTGAAGCTTTCTTT
j_gene: TRBJ1-1; len: 15; d_gene: TRBD1; v_gene: TRBV4-1; abundance: -; CDR3aa: CASNPLGQSNTEAFF; CDR3nt: TGCGCCAGCAACCCCTTGGGACAGTCGAACACTGAAGCTTTCTTT
j_gene: TRBJ2-1; len: 14; d_gene: TRBD2; v_gene: TRBV28; abundance: medium-sized; CDR3aa: CASSGLAGVNEQFF; CDR3nt: TGTGCCAGCAGTGGACTAGCGGGAGTCAATGAGCAGTTCTTC
j_gene: TRBJ2-5; len: 15; d_gene: TRBD2; v_gene: TRBV12-3/TRBV12-4; abundance: -; CDR3aa: CASSPGTSGGETQYF; CDR3nt: TGTGCCAGCAGCCCCGGGACTAGCGGCGGTGAGACCCAGTACTTC
j_gene: TRBJ1-4; len: 14; d_gene: -; v_gene: TRBV6-2/TRBV6-3; abundance: -; CDR3aa: CASRSGRTNEKLFF; CDR3nt: TGTGCCAGCAGATCAGGGAGAACTAATGAAAAACTGTTTTTT
j_gene: TRBJ2-7; len: 15; d_gene: TRBD2; v_gene: TRBV19; abundance: medium-sized; CDR3aa: CASKSSGRVTHEQYF; CDR3nt: TGTGCCAGTAAGTCTAGCGGGAGAGTAACCCACGAGCAGTACTTC
j_gene: TRBJ2-7; len: 15; d_gene: TRBD2; v_gene: TRBV27; abundance: medium-sized; CDR3aa: CASSHGLAGNYEQYF; CDR3nt: TGTGCCAGCAGCCACGGACTAGCGGGAAACTACGAGCAGTACTTC
j_gene: TRBJ2-1; len: 11; d_gene: -; v_gene: TRBV14; abundance: medium-sized; CDR3aa: CASSQLSEQFF; CDR3nt: TGTGCCAGCAGCCAACTTAGTGAGCAGTTCTTC
j_gene: TRBJ2-5; len: 15; d_gene: TRBD2; v_gene: TRBV20-1; abundance: medium-sized; CDR3aa: CSARKTSGSQETQYF; CDR3nt: TGCAGTGCTCGAAAGACTAGCGGGAGTCAAGAGACCCAGTACTTC
j_gene: TRBJ2-3; len: 13; d_gene: -; v_gene: TRBV6-1; abundance: few; CDR3aa: CASVPGLRDTQYF; CDR3nt: TGTGCCAGTGTCCCTGGGCTCCGAGATACGCAGTATTTT
j_gene: TRBJ2-7; len: 13; d_gene: -; v_gene: TRBV5-1; abundance: few; CDR3aa: CASSSQTGTEQYF; CDR3nt: TGCGCCAGCAGTTCTCAAACCGGGACGGAGCAGTACTTC
j_gene: TRBJ2-1; len: 18; d_gene: -; v_gene: TRBV4-1; abundance: -; CDR3aa: CASSRGPAGGPSYNEQFF; CDR3nt: TGCGCCAGCAGCCGGGGACCCGCGGGCGGACCCTCCTACAATGAGCAGTTCTTC
j_gene: TRBJ2-7; len: 12; d_gene: -; v_gene: TRBV14; abundance: medium-sized; CDR3aa: CASSQARYEQYF; CDR3nt: TGTGCCAGCAGCCAAGCCCGATACGAGCAGTACTTC
j_gene: TRBJ2-7; len: 12; d_gene: -; v_gene: TRBV28; abundance: -; CDR3aa: CASSLYTSGQYF; CDR3nt: TGTGCCAGCAGTTTGTATACTTCTGGGCAGTACTTC
j_gene: TRBJ2-3; len: 15; d_gene: -; v_gene: TRBV24-1; abundance: medium-sized; CDR3aa: CATSDHEPSTDTQYF; CDR3nt: TGTGCCACCAGTGATCATGAACCGAGCACAGATACGCAGTATTTT
j_gene: TRBJ2-7; len: 20; d_gene: TRBD1; v_gene: TRBV12-3/TRBV12-4; abundance: -; CDR3aa: CASSLGLGTGYNEGYYEQYF; CDR3nt: TGTGCCAGCAGTTTAGGGCTAGGGACAGGGTACAATGAAGGCTACTACGAGCAGTACTTC
j_gene: TRBJ2-1; len: 15; d_gene: TRBD2; v_gene: TRBV6-5; abundance: -; CDR3aa: CASSYSGGYHNEQFF; CDR3nt: TGTGCCAGCAGTTACAGCGGGGGATACCACAATGAGCAGTTCTTC
j_gene: TRBJ2-7; len: 13; d_gene: -; v_gene: TRBV19; abundance: medium-sized; CDR3aa: CASGGPQGNEQYF; CDR3nt: TGTGCCAGTGGGGGCCCGCAAGGGAACGAGCAGTACTTC
j_gene: TRBJ2-2; len: 16; d_gene: -; v_gene: TRBV11-2; abundance: -; CDR3aa: CASSPRAGRTTGELFF; CDR3nt: TGTGCCAGCAGCCCCCGGGCCGGCAGAACCACCGGGGAGCTGTTTTTT
j_gene: TRBJ2-1; len: 14; d_gene: -; v_gene: TRBV20-1; abundance: medium-sized; CDR3aa: CSARDLRGYNEQFF; CDR3nt: TGCAGTGCTAGAGATCTACGGGGCTACAATGAGCAGTTCTTC
j_gene: TRBJ2-5; len: 13; d_gene: TRBD1; v_gene: TRBV28; abundance: medium-sized; CDR3aa: CASNNRGLETQYF; CDR3nt: TGTGCCAGCAACAACAGGGGGCTAGAGACCCAGTACTTC
j_gene: TRBJ2-7; len: 16; d_gene: TRBD2; v_gene: TRBV9; abundance: medium-sized; CDR3aa: CASSLSPGLDPYEQYF; CDR3nt: TGTGCCAGCAGTCTTTCCCCGGGACTAGACCCGTACGAGCAGTACTTC
j_gene: TRBJ2-5; len: 15; d_gene: TRBD2; v_gene: TRBV28; abundance: medium-sized; CDR3aa: CASSFVAGDQETQYF; CDR3nt: TGTGCCAGCAGTTTTGTAGCGGGGGACCAAGAGACCCAGTACTTC
j_gene: TRBJ2-1; len: 15; d_gene: -; v_gene: TRBV5-5; abundance: many; CDR3aa: CASSLVPNPYNEQFF; CDR3nt: TGTGCCAGCAGCTTGGTTCCTAACCCCTACAATGAGCAGTTCTTC
j_gene: TRBJ2-2; len: 15; d_gene: -; v_gene: TRBV6-1; abundance: medium-sized; CDR3aa: CASIGDRLDTGELFF; CDR3nt: TGTGCCAGCATCGGAGACAGGCTCGACACCGGGGAGCTGTTTTTT
j_gene: TRBJ2-5; len: 11; d_gene: -; v_gene: TRBV20-1; abundance: medium-sized; CDR3aa: CSGEGTETQYF; CDR3nt: TGCAGTGGGGAAGGGACAGAGACCCAGTACTTC
j_gene: TRBJ2-7; len: 12; d_gene: -; v_gene: TRBV20-1; abundance: few; CDR3aa: CSALGLAYEQYF; CDR3nt: TGCAGTGCTCTCGGACTCGCCTACGAGCAGTACTTC
j_gene: TRBJ2-7; len: 15; d_gene: -; v_gene: TRBV27; abundance: -; CDR3aa: CASSHKGVSSYEQYF; CDR3nt: TGTGCCAGCAGTCATAAGGGGGTTTCCTCCTACGAGCAGTACTTC
j_gene: TRBJ2-5; len: 14; d_gene: -; v_gene: TRBV4-2; abundance: -; CDR3aa: CASSPGQGQETQYF; CDR3nt: TGTGCCAGCAGCCCGGGGCAGGGCCAAGAGACCCAGTACTTC
j_gene: TRBJ2-3; len: 15; d_gene: -; v_gene: TRBV4-3; abundance: many; CDR3aa: CASSQGGGEADTQYF; CDR3nt: TGCGCCAGCAGCCAAGGAGGGGGGGAGGCAGATACGCAGTATTTT
j_gene: TRBJ2-7; len: 15; d_gene: -; v_gene: TRBV10-3; abundance: few; CDR3aa: CATTAEGISSYEQYF; CDR3nt: TGTGCCACCACGGCTGAGGGCATAAGCTCCTACGAGCAGTACTTC
j_gene: TRBJ2-1; len: 15; d_gene: TRBD2; v_gene: TRBV10-3; abundance: medium-sized; CDR3aa: CATHTSGPGSDEQFF; CDR3nt: TGTGCCACCCACACTAGCGGACCCGGCTCAGATGAGCAGTTCTTC
j_gene: TRBJ2-6; len: 14; d_gene: -; v_gene: TRBV9; abundance: many; CDR3aa: CASSIGRGANVLTF; CDR3nt: TGTGCCAGCAGCATCGGCCGTGGGGCCAACGTCCTGACTTTC
j_gene: TRBJ2-7; len: 17; d_gene: TRBD2; v_gene: TRBV13; abundance: medium-sized; CDR3aa: CASSTRGSGRANYEQYF; CDR3nt: TGTGCCAGCAGCACCCGGGGTAGCGGGAGGGCTAACTACGAGCAGTACTTC
j_gene: TRBJ2-3; len: 13; d_gene: -; v_gene: TRBV9; abundance: medium-sized; CDR3aa: CASSGGRTDTQYF; CDR3nt: TGTGCCAGCAGCGGGGGTAGGACAGATACGCAGTATTTT
j_gene: TRBJ1-6; len: 19; d_gene: -; v_gene: TRBV10-3; abundance: few; CDR3aa: CAISVPRVLGVSYNSPLHF; CDR3nt: TGTGCCATCAGTGTGCCGCGGGTTCTCGGGGTGTCCTATAATTCACCCCTCCACTTT
j_gene: TRBJ2-7; len: 12; d_gene: -; v_gene: TRBV7-9; abundance: -; CDR3aa: CASSPTGDEQYF; CDR3nt: TGTGCCAGCAGCCCAACGGGGGACGAGCAGTACTTC
j_gene: TRBJ2-7; len: 12; d_gene: -; v_gene: TRBV29-1; abundance: few; CDR3aa: CSVSGRAYEQYF; CDR3nt: TGCAGCGTGTCCGGGAGAGCCTACGAGCAGTACTTC
j_gene: TRBJ2-7; len: 14; d_gene: -; v_gene: TRBV5-4; abundance: -; CDR3aa: CASSEALGDYEQYF; CDR3nt: TGTGCCAGCAGCGAAGCCCTGGGCGATTACGAGCAGTACTTC
j_gene: TRBJ2-3; len: 13; d_gene: -; v_gene: TRBV10-2; abundance: many; CDR3aa: CASKQDRLSTQYF; CDR3nt: TGCGCCAGCAAACAAGACCGACTCAGTACGCAGTATTTT
j_gene: TRBJ2-7; len: 13; d_gene: -; v_gene: TRBV6-1; abundance: medium-sized; CDR3aa: CASSESLAWEQYF; CDR3nt: TGTGCCAGCAGTGAATCTCTAGCTTGGGAGCAGTACTTC
j_gene: TRBJ2-2; len: 15; d_gene: TRBD1; v_gene: TRBV12-3/TRBV12-4; abundance: medium-sized; CDR3aa: CASSSDRLNTGELFF; CDR3nt: TGTGCCAGCAGTTCGGACAGGCTGAACACCGGGGAGCTGTTTTTT
j_gene: TRBJ1-3; len: 13; d_gene: -; v_gene: TRBV7-9; abundance: many; CDR3aa: CASSLASGNTIYF; CDR3nt: TGTGCCAGCAGCCTAGCCTCTGGAAACACCATATATTTT
j_gene: TRBJ2-3; len: 15; d_gene: TRBD2; v_gene: TRBV3-1; abundance: few; CDR3aa: CASSPQAGVTDTQYF; CDR3nt: TGTGCCAGCAGCCCCCAAGCGGGAGTCACAGATACGCAGTATTTT
j_gene: TRBJ2-3; len: 15; d_gene: TRBD2; v_gene: TRBV7-2; abundance: few; CDR3aa: CASSLASGGTDTQYF; CDR3nt: TGTGCCAGCAGCTTGGCTAGCGGGGGCACAGATACGCAGTATTTT